This T cell receptor (beta chain) was observed in a study of beta chain features in type 1 diabetes. Regarding the study as a whole: There was a moderate but significant shortening of TCRB CDR3s in all four CD4+ subsets of Type 1 diabetes patients. Highly expressing activated T cells could be over-counted with a cDNA template. VDJ junctions from patients with type 1 diabetes contained fewer insertions and more deletions.

Turning to this clone: As yet, its antigen is unknown.

Each donor gave one heparinised blood draw averaging about 120 mL. Germline V gene data show CDR1 as SGHDT and CDR2 as YYEEEE. CDR3 size: 15 residues. V lost 4 bases and J 3 bases, leaving 16 bases between the germline ends. Since all of the isolated RNA was reverse transcribed, expressed TCRB transcripts were what got sequenced. Generated by immunoSEQ multiplex PCR, the TCRdb table keeps only in-frame clones and is missing some. The data show fewer than 350,000 clones, 15% seen once. Material for sequencing was naive CD4+ T cells from blood. V usage is TRBV5-6 and J usage is TRBJ2-5; D is perhaps TRBD2 (5 bases). This clonotype was obtained from a man aged 18-30 years with type 1 diabetes. CDR3 nucleotide sequence: TGTGCCAGCAGCCTTAGAGCGGCTCCAAAAGAGACCCAGTACTTC. Translated, it gives CASSLRAAPKETQYF.